The clone carrying this T cell receptor (beta chain) was seen a handful of times. A second PCR, run for about 7 to 12 cycles, used a sample-barcoded 5' primer plus a J-beta primer mix. TCRdb re-called the 5' RACE reads with MiXCR, one entry per CDR3 protein. Of over 1,500,000 distinct CDR3 sequences listed, around 50% are singletons. The V gene end was trimmed by 0 bases and the J gene end by 4 bases; junction bases not matched to a gene: 9. This CDR3 has 17 residues. In germline, CDR1 is LGHNA, CDR2 YSLEER. These data originate in a study of blood T cells in healthy people across ages. The sequenced material came from blood. The chain couples TRBV4-3 to TRBJ2-3; 8 bases agree with TRBD1. This TCR was recovered from a woman aged 40 to 50 in good health. The CDR3 nucleotides are TGCGCCAGCAGCCAAGATCCCGCAGGGGGCGGCTCAGATACGCAGTATTTT. This codes for CASSQDPAGGGSDTQYF.